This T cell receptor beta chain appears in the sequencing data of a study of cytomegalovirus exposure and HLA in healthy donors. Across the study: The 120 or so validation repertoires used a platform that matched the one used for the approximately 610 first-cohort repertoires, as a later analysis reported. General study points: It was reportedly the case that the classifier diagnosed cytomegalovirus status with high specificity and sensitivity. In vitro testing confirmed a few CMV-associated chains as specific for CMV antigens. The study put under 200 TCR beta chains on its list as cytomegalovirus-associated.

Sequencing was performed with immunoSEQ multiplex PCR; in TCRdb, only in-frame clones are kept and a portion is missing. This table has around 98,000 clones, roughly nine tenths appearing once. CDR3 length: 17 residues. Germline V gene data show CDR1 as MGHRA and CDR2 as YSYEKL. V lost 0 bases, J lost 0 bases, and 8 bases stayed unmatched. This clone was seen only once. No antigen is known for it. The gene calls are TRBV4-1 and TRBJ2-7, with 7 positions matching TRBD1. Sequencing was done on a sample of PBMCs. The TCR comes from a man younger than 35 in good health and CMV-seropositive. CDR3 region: CASSQDPVDRSSYEQYF. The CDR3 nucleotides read TGCGCCAGCAGCCAAGACCCCGTGGACAGGAGCTCCTACGAGCAGTACTTC.